This T cell receptor beta chain was documented in a study of beta chain features in type 1 diabetes. As for the study in general: All samples combined gave under 110,000,000 sorted cells for examination. Notes on the study in general: Any HLA effect on TCRB rearrangement was left unresolved by small sub-analyses. The similarity of naive, central memory and Treg TCRB repertoires appeared greater among patients than among healthy donors.

As for this clone: No antigen is known for it.

Expressed TCRB transcripts were sequenced because the isolated RNA had all been reverse transcribed beforehand. Some clones are missing from TCRdb's copy, which holds only in-frame ones; the method was immunoSEQ multiplex PCR. The table shows 200,000 to 300,000 clones, with 11% to 15% occurring only once. Based on CD45RO/CCR7/CD25/CD127/CD95/CD27, CD4+ regulatory, stem cell-like memory, naive and central memory cells were sorted. V was pared by 4 bases and J by 6 bases, with 9 bases of the junction left unmatched. Germline loops: CDR1 MGHDK, CDR2 SYGVNS. CDR3 length: 15 residues. Sequenced input: naive CD4+ T cells from blood. The gene calls are TRBV25-1 and TRBJ1-2; TRBD1 aligns across 9 bases. This clonotype originated in a woman aged 40-49 years in good health. The CDR3, as DNA: TGTGCCAGCAGTGGATTGGTACAGGGGGCGAATGGCTACACCTTC. Protein sequence: CASSGLVQGANGYTF.